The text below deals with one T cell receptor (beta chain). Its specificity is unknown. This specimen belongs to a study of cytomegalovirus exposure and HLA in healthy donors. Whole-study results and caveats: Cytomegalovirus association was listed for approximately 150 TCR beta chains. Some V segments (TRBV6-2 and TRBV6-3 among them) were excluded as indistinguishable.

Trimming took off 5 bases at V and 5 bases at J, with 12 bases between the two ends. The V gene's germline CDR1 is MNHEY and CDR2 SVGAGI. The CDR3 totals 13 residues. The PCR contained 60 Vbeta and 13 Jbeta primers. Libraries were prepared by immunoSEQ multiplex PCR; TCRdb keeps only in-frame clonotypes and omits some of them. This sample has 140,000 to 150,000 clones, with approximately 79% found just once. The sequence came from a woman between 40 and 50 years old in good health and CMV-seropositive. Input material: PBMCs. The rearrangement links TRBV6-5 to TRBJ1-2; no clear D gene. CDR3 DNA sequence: TGTGCCAGCAGTAACCCGCCAGCGTATGGCTACACCTTC. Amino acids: CASSNPPAYGYTF.